Below, 5 T cell receptor beta chains from the same sample are listed, as sequenced in a study of glioma-infiltrating T cells after dendritic cell vaccination. The assay was immunoSEQ multiplex PCR, and TCRdb's table has in-frame clones only and misses some. The table has approximately 82,000 clones, around 90% seen once. Sequenced material: blood, taken before dendritic cell vaccination. These receptors were obtained from a human donor with glioblastoma.

This clone was seen more than once but under ten times. V and J are TRBV2 and TRBJ2-1, with 10 bases matching TRBD2. The trim removed 1 base at V and 3 bases at J, leaving 6 bases unmatched. CDR1 and CDR2 (germline): SNHLY, FYNNEI. The CDR3 runs 17 residues. The CDR3 nucleotides read TGTGCCAGCAGTGAAGGACTAGCGGGCGAGGTCTACAATGAGCAGTTCTTC. This gives the protein CASSEGLAGEVYNEQFF. The full variable domain, in which reference TRBV2 and TRBJ2-1 provide the parts outside the CDR3, is EPEVTQTPSHQVTQMGQEVILRCVPISNHLYFYWYRQILGQKVEFLVSFYNNEISEKSEIFDDQFSVERPDGSNFTLKIRSTKLEDSAMYFCASSEGLAGEVYNEQFFGPGTRLTVL.

The chain recombines TRBV4-1 with TRBJ1-4; no definite D call. The CDR3 runs to 15 residues. Deletions cut 4 bases from V and 4 bases from J, with 13 bases between. Germline lookup yields CDR1 MGHRA and CDR2 YSYEKL. The CDR3 DNA reads as TGCGCCAGCAGCCCGAGGGCAGATCGTAATGAAAAACTGTTTTTT. Protein product: CASSPRADRNEKLFF.

This chain joins TRBV11-2 and TRBJ2-1, with 9 bases that match TRBD2. Per germline, CDR1 SGHAT and CDR2 FQNNGV. The CDR3 is 16 amino acids. The ends lost 4 bases at V and 5 bases at J; junction bases unmatched: 9. The CDR3 nucleotides read TGTGCCAGCAGCTGGTTCTTAGCGGGAGCGAACAATGAGCAGTTCTTC. This sequence encodes CASSWFLAGANNEQFF.

The rearrangement links TRBV9 to TRBJ2-2; D unclear. The CDR3 is 16 residues long. Looked up from germline, CDR1 is SGDLS and CDR2 is YYNGEE. Deletions cut 0 bases from V and 0 bases from J, with 9 bases between. The CDR3 sequence: CASSVGHLANTGELFF. The CDR3 DNA reads as TGTGCCAGCAGCGTAGGACACCTCGCGAACACCGGGGAGCTGTTTTTT.

CDR3 in amino acids: CASSPGQNTGELFF. The CDR3 bases are TGTGCCAGCAGTCCGGGACAGAACACCGGGGAGCTGTTTTTT. The rearrangement links TRBV2 to TRBJ2-2; a weak D match, TRBD1 (6 bases). The V end lost 5 bases, the J end lost 1 base, and 8 bases lay between the germline ends. This CDR3 contains 14 residues. Germline CDR1 is SNHLY and CDR2 is FYNNEI.